The sequence of this T cell receptor beta chain was determined in a study of blood T cell repertoires in COVID-19 (dated by TCRdb to about 2020). Concerning the study at large: The collaborator samples originated in the United States, Italy and Spain and spanned the acute and convalescent phases of COVID-19. Where HLA class I and class II types were available, the types were taken from metadata supplied by the sample provider, not from assay-based typing. The repertoires were released in a freely available public database intended as a resource for research on the immune response to SARS-CoV-2. Deeply sampled blood TCRbeta repertoires from subjects exposed to, actively infected with, or recovered from COVID-19 were included in the dataset. The prospective study material was composed of cDNA or gDNA derived from T cells, B-cell-depleted T cells, or PBMCs. Sample metadata almost always included a de-identified subject ID, COVID-19 status, age in years and sex. The samples were drawn from the first 160 participants of the ongoing ImmuneRACE study and from 950 to 1,500 subjects provided by 6 global collaborators. The paper as a whole reports these results and caveats: How much clinical and demographic metadata was included differed by source and by participant, and the metadata was provided uncurated.

As regards this clone: Its antigen target is currently unknown. The input lacks base qualities; no much larger clone sits a single base away.

The immunoSEQ Assay, a bias-controlled multiplex PCR, was used to amplify TCRbeta CDR3 regions from genomic DNA. In the source study's methods: The number of nucleated cells in each sample was estimated by amplification of reference gene primers within the assay. Sequence reads were collapsed and filtered to measure the absolute abundance of every unique TCRbeta CDR3 rearrangement. For each sample, productive Simpson clonality was calculated by taking the square root of Simpson's diversity index across productive rearrangements. The table comes from immuneACCESS by way of TCRdb, which keeps in-frame sequences with V and J called. Part of the clones is missing from these tables; in studies checked, under half for an unresolved V gene and the rest for unknown reasons. The V and J calls and clone size come from that table; D and trimming were worked out from the DNA. The sample table records about 420,000 clones; 80% to 90% of these occur just once. About 0.91% of the sample rests with the top ten.

One collaborating source in Seattle enrolled patients during active infection and followed them longitudinally through the course of disease. The collaborating institutions used their own protocols to collect whole blood in K2EDTA tubes. Collaborator samples were shipped for TCRbeta analysis as frozen whole blood, isolated PBMCs, or DNA extracted from either sample type. The source is a man aged 18 to 30 with COVID-19, enrolled during active disease. The sequenced sample was peripheral blood.

The CDR3 reads as follows: CATSDSGQAGELFF. The base sequence is TGTGCCACCAGTGATTCGGGACAGGCGGGGGAGCTGTTTTTT. The sequence joins TRBV24-1 to TRBJ2-2; 8 bases in between match TRBD1. Per the germline V gene, KGHDR is the CDR1 and SFDVKD is the CDR2. V is trimmed back by 2 bases and J by 8 bases, and the junction contains 3 bases that no gene match accounts for. From its cysteine to its phenylalanine, the CDR3 spans 14 amino acids. The entry retains the CDR3 DNA only, 42 bases that are in frame from base 1.